This paragraph covers one TCR beta chain sequence. This specimen belongs to a study of ipilimumab plus nivolumab after autologous stem cell transplantation. Study in general: Typical patient got 5 or 6 ipilimumab doses and roughly 8 nivolumab doses (median). The DLBCL group included primary refractory and relapsed cases.

Germline lookup yields CDR1 SEHNR and CDR2 FQNEAQ (reference sequence). The CDR3 sequence is 16 residues long. V lost 4 bases to trimming and J lost 1 base, with 14 bases between them. Patients got ipilimumab 1 mg/kg beginning 14 to 28 days post-transplant. Through week 26, nivolumab 3 mg/kg IV was given weeks 1, 4, 7, 10, then biweekly. The table came from immunoSEQ multiplex PCR; TCRdb's copy has only in-frame clones and leaves some out. The sample yields some 17,000 clones, more than 70% seen once. The rearrangement links TRBV7-9 to TRBJ2-1; the D call may be TRBD1 or TRBD2 (5 bases each). This receptor was identified in a male donor with diffuse large B-cell lymphoma. This specimen consisted of PBMCs, obtained in a trial of ipilimumab plus nivolumab as post-transplant consolidation. The CDR3 nucleotides read TGTGCCAGCAGCTATACCGGGGCCTCTTCCTACAATGAGCAGTTCTTC. Its translation is CASSYTGASSYNEQFF.